This TCR beta chain was retrieved from a study of CD4+ T cells in melanoma. Broader study findings: CD8+ T cell, macrophage and B cell function reportedly correlated with neoantigen-specific CD4+ T cells.

With respect to this clone: Its target is not known.

The assay was immunoSEQ multiplex PCR, and TCRdb's table has in-frame clones only and misses some. This sample has around 11,000 clones, with 67% found just once. The sequence was obtained from a human donor with melanoma. The source material was cells from a culture (not recorded whether cultured in vitro).

The CDR3 sequence is CASSLGQHTYEQYF. The DNA of the CDR3 is TGTGCCAGCAGCTTAGGACAGCACACCTACGAGCAGTACTTC. This chain connects TRBV11-2 to TRBJ2-7; perhaps TRBD1 as D (5 bases). V gave up 1 base and J gave up 2 bases, with 9 bases separating them. Germline V gene sequence: CDR1 SGHAT, CDR2 FQNNGV. The CDR3 spans 14 residues.